These 14 T cell receptor beta chains came from one sample sequenced in a study of control samples from healthy donors and cancer patients. Measured with immunoSEQ multiplex PCR; TCRdb has only the in-frame clones, and not every one. The sample contains some 140,000 clones, roughly 92% of which appear only once. Sequencing input: blood. The receptors derive from a man aged 25-45 years in good health.

This sequence joins TRBV7-3 and TRBJ2-7; D is possibly TRBD1 (5 bases). CDR1 SGHTA and CDR2 FQGTGA come from the germline V gene. The CDR3 is made up of 13 amino acids. V lost 2 bases to trimming and J lost 5 bases, with 10 bases between them. Written as DNA, the CDR3 is TGTGCCAGCAGCTTAGCTTTGGACAACGAGCAGTACTTC. Protein product: CASSLALDNEQYF. Filled out from reference TRBV7-3 and TRBJ2-7, the complete variable domain reads GAGVSQTPSNKVTEKGKYVELRCDPISGHTALYWYRQSLGQGPEFLIYFQGTGAADDSGLPNDRFFAVRPEGSVSTLKIQRTERGDSAVYLCASSLALDNEQYFGPGTRLTVT.

This clone was observed a handful of times. The chain couples TRBV19 to TRBJ1-5; maybe TRBD1 (5 bases). V lost 5 bases and J lost 7, with 12 bases in between. Germline values: CDR1 LNHDA, CDR2 SQIVND (reference sequence). This CDR3 is 13 amino acids long. The CDR3 spells CASSPAGRQPQHF. Here the CDR3 DNA reads TGTGCCAGTAGTCCAGCGGGACGGCAGCCCCAGCATTTT.

This clone was detected only once. The J gene is TRBJ2-1, the V gene TRBV28; no clear D. The CDR3 runs to 14 residues. Germline V gives CDR1 MDHEN, CDR2 SYDVKM. The germline V and J ends were trimmed by 6 bases and 4 bases, with 13 bases remaining between them. The CDR3 coding sequence is TGTGCCAGCAGAGCGTTATCTTCTTACAATGAGCAGTTCTTC. Residues: CASRALSSYNEQFF.

V gene TRBV28 combines with J gene TRBJ2-7; TRBD1 aligns across 7 bases. V was pared by 5 bases and J by 0 bases, with 7 bases of the junction left unmatched. Germline CDR1 and CDR2: MDHEN and SYDVKM. The CDR3 spans 15 residues. Here the CDR3 DNA reads TGTGCCAGCAGTACTGTGACAGGGAACTCCTACGAGCAGTACTTC. Its translation is CASSTVTGNSYEQYF.

The J gene is TRBJ2-7, the V gene TRBV6-2 or TRBV6-3; possibly TRBD1 for D (7 bases). Germline values: CDR1 MNHEY, CDR2 SVGEGT. The CDR3 runs 16 residues. Trimming took off 2 bases at V and 3 bases at J, with 17 bases between the two ends. CDR3 bases: TGTGCCAGCAGTTACGGGGGGACAGCTGGGAGCTACGAGCAGTACTTC. It specifies CASSYGGTAGSYEQYF.

By sample fraction, this clone is medium-sized. V and J are TRBV6-6 and TRBJ1-3, with D possibly being TRBD1 (5 bases). V dropped 7 bases and J dropped 3 bases, with 13 bases sitting between them. CDR1 and CDR2 (germline): MNHNY, SVGAGI (reference sequence). The CDR3 covers 14 residues. CDR3 sequence (DNA): TGTGCCAGCACGCAGGGTCTAAATGGAAACACCATATATTTT. Protein: CASTQGLNGNTIYF.

The chain has TRBV11-3 and TRBJ2-5; D perhaps matches TRBD1 (5 bases). Trimming pared 5 bases from V and 4 bases from J, leaving 17 bases between. The CDR3 contains 15 residues. The germline V gene has CDR1 SGHNT and CDR2 YENEEA. CDR3 DNA: TGTGCCAGCAGCCCCAACCAGGGTCGTAGAGAGACCCAGTACTTC. It yields the protein CASSPNQGRRETQYF.

The chain links TRBV4-2 to TRBJ2-7; D unresolved. The germline V gene encodes CDR1 LGHNA and CDR2 YNFKEQ. Trimming pared 0 bases from V and 0 bases from J, leaving 9 bases between. The length of the CDR3 is 15 residues. The CDR3 bases are TGTGCCAGCAGCCAAGACCTAGGTAGCTCCTACGAGCAGTACTTC. Its protein product is CASSQDLGSSYEQYF.

This rearrangement joins TRBV25-1 to TRBJ2-5; TRBD2 aligns across 7 bases. This CDR3 is built from 15 residues. CDR1 and CDR2 from the germline V gene are MGHDK and SYGVNS. V was pared by 1 base and J by 0 bases, with 2 bases of the junction left unmatched. The chain's CDR3 is CASSESGRNQETQYF. DNA for the CDR3: TGTGCCAGCAGTGAATCCGGGAGGAACCAAGAGACCCAGTACTTC.

The rearrangement links TRBV9 to TRBJ2-5, with no clear D. This CDR3 has 13 amino acids. The ends were cut back, 2 bases at V and 7 bases at J, with 12 bases in the middle. The germline V gene encodes CDR1 SGDLS and CDR2 YYNGEE. CDR3 protein: CASSVGPPGTQYF. CDR3 sequence (DNA): TGTGCCAGCAGCGTCGGTCCCCCGGGGACCCAGTACTTC.

In nucleotides, the CDR3 is TGTGCCAGCTCCCCCGGGAGTATGGTGGGGGCCAACGTCCTGACTTTC. The encoded protein is CASSPGSMVGANVLTF. V and J are TRBV18 and TRBJ2-6; D is perhaps TRBD2 (6 bases). The germline V gene encodes CDR1 KGHSH and CDR2 LQKENI. V was pared by 6 bases and J by 4 bases, with 16 bases between. The CDR3 is 16 residues long.

This chain joins TRBV24-1 and TRBJ1-1, with D unresolved. Per germline, CDR1 KGHDR and CDR2 SFDVKD. There are 11 residues in the CDR3. The germline V and J ends were trimmed by 6 bases and 4 bases, with 5 bases remaining between them. CDR3 region: CATSLGTEAFF. In nucleotides, the CDR3 is TGTGCCACCAGTTTAGGCACTGAAGCTTTCTTT.

This chain joins TRBV5-4 and TRBJ2-7; a possible D gene is TRBD1 (6 bases). Germline CDR1 and CDR2: SGHNT and YYREEE (reference sequence). Trimming pared 1 base from V and 6 bases from J, leaving 23 bases between. The length of the CDR3 is 17 residues. CDR3 nucleotides: TGTGCCAGCAGCTTGACGGCTATCAAGACAGGTTTAGGCGAGCAGTACTTC. Encoded protein: CASSLTAIKTGLGEQYF.

In this sample, this clone turned up once. This chain uses TRBV7-2 with TRBJ1-2, with D uncertain. This CDR3 comprises 13 residues. With 5 bases removed from V and 4 bases from J, the gap between germline ends came to 11 bases. CDR1 is SGHTA and CDR2 is FQGNSA in the germline V gene. CDR3 bases: TGTGCCAGCAGCCTCAGTCTATCCTATGGCTACACCTTC. Amino acids: CASSLSLSYGYTF.